A selection of T cell receptor beta chains follows, all from one sample in a study of post-analysis software for immune sequencing data. TCRdb passed the PCR reads through MiXCR, listing each CDR3 protein once. Here the sample spans fewer than 850,000 distinct CDR3 sequences, roughly 29% being singletons. The source material was blood. These receptor sequences come from a girl aged 10 to 17 with multiple sclerosis. CDR3s include the opening cysteine and the closing phenylalanine or tryptophan. D genes are given only for firm matches. Rows give clone size only sometimes, using once, few, many, or a class for an expanded clone.

j_gene	abundance	len	d_gene	v_gene	CDR3aa	CDR3nt
TRBJ2-1	NA	12	NA	TRBV20-1	CSARPSGDEQFF	TGCAGTGCTAGACCGTCGGGGGATGAGCAGTTCTTC
TRBJ2-5	few	12	NA	TRBV10-3	CAISRDQETQYF	TGTGCCATCAGTAGGGACCAAGAGACCCAGTACTTC
TRBJ2-6	few	16	TRBD1	TRBV7-9	CASSQGQYSGANVLTF	TGTGCCAGCAGCCAGGGACAGTACTCTGGGGCCAACGTCCTGACTTTC
TRBJ2-7	NA	12	NA	TRBV20-1	CSASDKPYEQYF	TGCAGTGCTAGCGACAAACCCTACGAGCAGTACTTC
TRBJ1-4	NA	14	NA	TRBV29-1	CGVQTGGAFEKLFF	TGCGGCGTTCAAACGGGGGGGGCATTTGAAAAACTGTTTTTT
TRBJ2-7	many	12	NA	TRBV29-1	CSTPEQLYEQYF	TGCAGCACCCCGGAACAGCTCTACGAGCAGTACTTC
TRBJ2-7	few	16	TRBD1	TRBV20-1	CSASSFPGQGVYEQYF	TGCAGTGCTAGTTCTTTCCCGGGACAGGGGGTCTACGAGCAGTACTTC
TRBJ2-7	NA	16	TRBD1	TRBV20-1	CSASRATGGRTYEQYF	TGCAGTGCTAGTAGAGCGACAGGGGGCAGGACCTACGAGCAGTACTTC
TRBJ1-1	few	14	NA	TRBV29-1	CSVEEGPGWAEAFF	TGCAGCGTTGAAGAAGGGCCGGGGTGGGCTGAAGCTTTCTTT
TRBJ2-5	few	16	NA	TRBV7-2	CASSQDGGLPLETQYF	TGTGCCAGCAGCCAGGATGGAGGGTTACCACTAGAGACCCAGTACTTC
TRBJ2-1	NA	14	TRBD1	TRBV12-3/TRBV12-4	CASSPEGQIHEQFF	TGTGCCAGCAGTCCAGAGGGACAGATCCATGAGCAGTTCTTC
TRBJ2-1	few	17	TRBD2	TRBV20-1	CSATTSGGQRIYNEQFF	TGCAGTGCTACGACTAGCGGGGGACAGAGAATCTACAATGAGCAGTTCTTC
TRBJ2-1	NA	19	TRBD2	TRBV9	CASSPRGGGTLAGDNEQFF	TGTGCCAGCAGCCCGCGGGGGGGGGGCACTCTAGCGGGAGACAATGAGCAGTTCTTC
TRBJ2-5	NA	15	NA	TRBV11-2	CASSLVRGVGETQYF	TGTGCCAGCAGCTTAGTTCGGGGTGTTGGGGAGACCCAGTACTTC
TRBJ1-4	once	18	NA	TRBV7-2	CASSLGRIRDNPNEKLFF	TGTGCCAGCAGCTTAGGACGGATCCGGGACAACCCTAATGAAAAACTGTTTTTT
TRBJ2-7	NA	14	NA	TRBV3-1	CASSQDLGEEAQYF	TGTGCCAGCAGCCAAGATCTAGGGGAAGAGGCCCAGTACTTC
TRBJ2-7	NA	14	NA	TRBV5-1	CASSARDTTYEQYF	TGCGCCAGCAGCGCCCGGGACACCACCTACGAGCAGTACTTC
TRBJ2-7	few	14	NA	TRBV28	CASSSRAGNDEQYF	TGTGCCAGCAGTTCCCGGGCTGGGAACGACGAGCAGTACTTC
TRBJ2-4	once	14	NA	TRBV20-1	CSASFRDPKSIQYF	TGCAGTGCTAGTTTCAGGGATCCCAAAAGCATTCAGTACTTC
TRBJ2-5	few	13	NA	TRBV7-2	CASSPRGTETQYF	TGTGCCAGCAGCCCCCGAGGCACGGAGACCCAGTACTTC
TRBJ2-7	NA	20	TRBD2	TRBV4-3	CASSQAAAGGLSSNFYEQYF	TGCGCCAGCAGCCAAGCTGCAGCGGGAGGCCTCTCCTCAAATTTCTACGAGCAGTACTTC
TRBJ2-3	few	17	TRBD2	TRBV24-1	CATSDQTSGGNTDTQYF	TGTGCCACCAGTGATCAGACTAGCGGGGGGAATACAGATACGCAGTATTTT
TRBJ2-7	NA	14	NA	TRBV20-1	CSARPAPSYNEQYF	TGCAGTGCTAGACCAGCGCCCTCCTACAATGAGCAGTACTTC
TRBJ2-3	NA	16	NA	TRBV7-9	CASSYRDGQNTDTQYF	TGTGCCAGCAGCTACCGAGACGGCCAAAACACAGATACGCAGTATTTT
TRBJ2-5	few	16	TRBD2	TRBV20-1	CSASPTSGGTKETQYF	TGCAGTGCTAGCCCCACTAGCGGGGGGACTAAAGAGACCCAGTACTTC
TRBJ1-2	NA	14	NA	TRBV20-1	CSARDGTPVVGYTF	TGCAGTGCTAGAGATGGGACTCCGGTGGTAGGCTACACCTTC
TRBJ1-2	NA	17	NA	TRBV11-2	CASSPIGLGLLNYGYTF	TGTGCCAGCAGCCCTATCGGGTTGGGCTTACTTAACTATGGCTACACCTTC
TRBJ2-7	many	12	NA	TRBV6-2/TRBV6-3	CASSGGPYEQYF	TGTGCCAGCAGCGGCGGCCCATACGAGCAGTACTTC
TRBJ1-1	NA	14	NA	TRBV12-3/TRBV12-4	CASSLTGRTTEAFF	TGTGCCAGCAGTTTGACAGGACGAACGACTGAAGCTTTCTTT
TRBJ2-1	few	16	TRBD2	TRBV20-1	CSAMGLAGGMGNEQFF	TGCAGTGCTATGGGACTAGCGGGAGGAATGGGCAATGAGCAGTTCTTC
TRBJ2-3	NA	15	NA	TRBV4-3	CASSQEGGPTDTQYF	TGCGCCAGCAGCCAAGAGGGGGGCCCCACAGATACGCAGTATTTT
TRBJ2-5	NA	16	NA	TRBV27	CVSSLGYGQPQETQYF	TGTGTCAGCAGTTTGGGGTACGGACAGCCCCAAGAGACCCAGTACTTC
TRBJ1-4	NA	13	NA	TRBV29-1	CSVDWGDGEKLFF	TGCAGCGTTGATTGGGGGGACGGTGAAAAACTGTTTTTT
TRBJ2-3	NA	17	NA	TRBV9	CASSARLQGGSTDTQYF	TGTGCCAGCAGCGCCCGATTACAGGGGGGGTCCACAGATACGCAGTATTTT
TRBJ2-1	few	15	TRBD2	TRBV9	CASSLGTSGGAIQFF	TGTGCCAGCAGCCTCGGGACTAGCGGGGGGGCCATCCAGTTCTTC
TRBJ1-1	NA	16	NA	TRBV9	CASSVAPSASNTEAFF	TGTGCCAGCAGCGTAGCGCCCAGCGCCTCGAACACTGAAGCTTTCTTT
TRBJ2-1	NA	19	NA	TRBV20-1	CSARDTSAETSTSYDEQFF	TGCAGTGCTAGAGACACCTCCGCGGAAACTAGCACTTCCTACGATGAGCAGTTCTTC
TRBJ2-5	few	15	NA	TRBV9	CASSMSNRNQETQYF	TGTGCCAGCAGCATGTCTAACAGGAACCAAGAGACCCAGTACTTC
TRBJ1-2	NA	16	TRBD1	TRBV4-3	CASSQDSRDRGGGYTF	TGCGCCAGCAGCCAAGATTCTCGGGACAGGGGTGGTGGCTACACCTTC
TRBJ2-1	NA	15	TRBD2	TRBV4-3	CASSQSGDSYNEQFF	TGCGCCAGCAGCCAAAGCGGGGACTCCTACAATGAGCAGTTCTTC
TRBJ2-7	NA	14	NA	TRBV19	CASSIRRGRFEQYF	TGTGCCAGTAGTATTCGTCGTGGCCGCTTCGAGCAGTACTTC
TRBJ1-5	few	15	TRBD1	TRBV20-1	CSAGGRQGGKQPQHF	TGCAGTGCAGGTGGGCGACAGGGAGGCAAACAGCCCCAGCATTTT
TRBJ1-2	NA	13	NA	TRBV12-3/TRBV12-4	CASTPTGDYGYTF	TGTGCCAGCACCCCCACAGGAGATTATGGCTACACCTTC
TRBJ2-1	NA	16	TRBD2	TRBV4-1	CASSQDVNGGRIEQFF	TGCGCCAGCAGCCAAGATGTTAATGGCGGGAGAATTGAGCAGTTCTTC
TRBJ1-4	NA	16	NA	TRBV28	CASSFNGLPTNEKLFF	TGTGCCAGCAGTTTTAACGGACTACCAACTAATGAAAAACTGTTTTTT
TRBJ2-1	many	13	NA	TRBV5-5	CASSLARYNEQFF	TGTGCCAGCAGCTTGGCCCGGTACAATGAGCAGTTCTTC
TRBJ1-1	NA	13	NA	TRBV6-1	CASSVVVNTEAFF	TGTGCCAGCAGTGTGGTGGTGAACACTGAAGCTTTCTTT
TRBJ1-2	NA	12	NA	TRBV7-9	CASSVGAFIYTF	TGTGCCAGCAGCGTGGGGGCCTTTATCTACACCTTC
TRBJ1-5	few	14	TRBD1	TRBV7-2	CASGRQGSNQPQHF	TGTGCCAGCGGTCGACAGGGGAGCAATCAGCCCCAGCATTTT
TRBJ2-7	NA	17	NA	TRBV28	CASSGGTRTGGTYEQYF	TGTGCCAGCAGTGGGGGGACTCGGACAGGAGGAACCTACGAGCAGTACTTC
TRBJ2-7	NA	15	TRBD2	TRBV20-1	CSARGLTSRPYEQYF	TGCAGTGCTAGAGGATTGACTAGCAGGCCCTACGAGCAGTACTTC
TRBJ1-2	few	12	NA	TRBV20-1	CSAPGGEGGYTF	TGCAGTGCTCCTGGGGGGGAGGGTGGCTACACCTTC
TRBJ1-5	NA	18	TRBD1	TRBV15	CATSRSTTGGRSNQPQHF	TGTGCCACCAGCAGATCTACGACAGGGGGTAGAAGCAATCAGCCCCAGCATTTT